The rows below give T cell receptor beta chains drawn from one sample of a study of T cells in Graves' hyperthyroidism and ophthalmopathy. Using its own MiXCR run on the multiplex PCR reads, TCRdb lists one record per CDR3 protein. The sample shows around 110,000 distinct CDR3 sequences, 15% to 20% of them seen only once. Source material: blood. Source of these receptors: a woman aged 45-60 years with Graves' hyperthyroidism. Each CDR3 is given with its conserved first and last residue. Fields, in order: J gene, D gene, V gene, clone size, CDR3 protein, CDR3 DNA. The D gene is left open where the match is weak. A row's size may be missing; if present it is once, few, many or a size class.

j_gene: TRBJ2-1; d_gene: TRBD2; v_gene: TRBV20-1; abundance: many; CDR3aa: CSARVGLAGGYSYNEQFF; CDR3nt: TGCAGTGCTAGAGTCGGTCTAGCGGGAGGGTACTCCTACAATGAGCAGTTCTTC
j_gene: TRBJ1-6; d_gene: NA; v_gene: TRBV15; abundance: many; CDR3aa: CATSVSSYNSPLHF; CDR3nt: TGTGCCACCAGCGTGAGCTCCTATAATTCACCCCTCCACTTT
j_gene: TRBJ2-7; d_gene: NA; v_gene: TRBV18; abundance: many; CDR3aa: CASSFIGGDEQYF; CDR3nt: TGTGCCAGCTCATTTATAGGGGGAGACGAGCAGTACTTC
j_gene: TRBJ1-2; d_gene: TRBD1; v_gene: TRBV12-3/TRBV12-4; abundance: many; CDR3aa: CASSSGQGEGYTF; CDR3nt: TGTGCCAGCAGTTCCGGACAGGGCGAAGGCTACACCTTC
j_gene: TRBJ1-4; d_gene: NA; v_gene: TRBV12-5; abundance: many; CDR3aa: CASGSKREEIRGEKLFF; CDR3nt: TGTGCTAGTGGCTCCAAGAGAGAAGAAATAAGAGGCGAAAAACTGTTTTTT
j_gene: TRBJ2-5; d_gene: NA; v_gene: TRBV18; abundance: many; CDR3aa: CASSPPWDFPETQYF; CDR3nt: TGTGCCAGCTCACCACCTTGGGACTTCCCAGAGACCCAGTACTTC
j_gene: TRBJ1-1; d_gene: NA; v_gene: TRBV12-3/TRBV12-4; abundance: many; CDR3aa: CASSPSTWNTEAFF; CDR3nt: TGTGCCAGCAGCCCCAGCACGTGGAACACTGAAGCTTTCTTT
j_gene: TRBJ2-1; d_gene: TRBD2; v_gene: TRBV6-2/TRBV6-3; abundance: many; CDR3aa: CASRGLAKDNEQFF; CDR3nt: TGTGCCAGCAGAGGACTAGCGAAGGACAATGAGCAGTTCTTC
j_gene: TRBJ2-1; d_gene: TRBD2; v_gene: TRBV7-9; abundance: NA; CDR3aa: CASSFDEGLAGYEQFF; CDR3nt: TGTGCCAGCAGCTTCGATGAGGGACTAGCGGGATATGAGCAGTTCTTC
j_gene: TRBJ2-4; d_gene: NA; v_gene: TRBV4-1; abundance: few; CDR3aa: CASSQGILAKNIQYF; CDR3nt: TGCGCCAGCAGCCAAGGCATATTAGCCAAAAACATTCAGTACTTC
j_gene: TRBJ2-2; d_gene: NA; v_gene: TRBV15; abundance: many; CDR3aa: CATSRGWGTGELFF; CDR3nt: TGTGCCACCAGCAGAGGATGGGGTACCGGGGAGCTGTTTTTT
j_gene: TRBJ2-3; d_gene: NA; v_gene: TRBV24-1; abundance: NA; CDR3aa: CATSDLGMGAGDTQYF; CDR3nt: TGTGCCACCAGTGATCTGGGAATGGGTGCTGGAGATACGCAGTATTTT
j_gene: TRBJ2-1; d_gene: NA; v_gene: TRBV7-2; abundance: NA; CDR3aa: CASSLSGGSYEQFF; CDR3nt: TGTGCCAGCAGCTTATCCGGGGGATCCTACGAGCAGTTCTTC
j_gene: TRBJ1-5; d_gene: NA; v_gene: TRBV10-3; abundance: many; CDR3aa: CAISESQSSQPQHF; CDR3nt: TGTGCCATCAGTGAGTCGCAGAGTAGTCAGCCCCAGCATTTT
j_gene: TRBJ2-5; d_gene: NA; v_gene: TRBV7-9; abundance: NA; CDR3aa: CASSPLKGTQRSQYF; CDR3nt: TGTGCCAGCAGCCCCCTTAAGGGGACACAAAGGTCCCAGTACTTC
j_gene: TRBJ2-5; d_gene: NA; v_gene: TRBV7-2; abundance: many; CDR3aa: CASRPRPKETQYF; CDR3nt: TGTGCCAGCAGACCCCGACCAAAGGAGACCCAGTACTTC
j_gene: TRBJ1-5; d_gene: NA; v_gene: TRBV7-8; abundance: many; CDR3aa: CASSLSSTANQPQHF; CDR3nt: TGTGCCAGCAGCTTAAGTTCGACAGCAAATCAGCCCCAGCATTTT
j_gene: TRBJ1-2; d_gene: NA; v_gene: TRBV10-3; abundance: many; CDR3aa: CATPDGNYGYTF; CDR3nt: TGTGCCACCCCTGACGGAAACTATGGCTACACCTTC
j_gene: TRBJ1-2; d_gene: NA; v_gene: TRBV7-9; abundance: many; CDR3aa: CASSRAPERGYTF; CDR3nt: TGTGCCAGCAGCCGAGCTCCTGAACGCGGCTACACCTTC
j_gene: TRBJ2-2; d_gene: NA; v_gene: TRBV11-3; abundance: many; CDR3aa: CASSLGPNRAGETGELFF; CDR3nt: TGTGCCAGCAGCTTAGGGCCCAATCGGGCAGGGGAAACCGGGGAGCTGTTTTTT
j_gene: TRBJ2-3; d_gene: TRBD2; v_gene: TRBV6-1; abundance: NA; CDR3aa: CASSARTSGRMSADTQYF; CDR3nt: TGTGCCAGCAGTGCGAGGACTAGCGGGAGGATGAGTGCAGATACGCAGTATTTT
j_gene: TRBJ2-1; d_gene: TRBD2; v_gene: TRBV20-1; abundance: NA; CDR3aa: CSASATSGGNEQFF; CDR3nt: TGCAGTGCTAGCGCGACTAGCGGGGGAAATGAGCAGTTCTTC
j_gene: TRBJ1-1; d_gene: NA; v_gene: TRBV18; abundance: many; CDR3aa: CASSPVQGTEAFF; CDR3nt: TGTGCCAGCTCACCAGTACAGGGTACTGAAGCTTTCTTT
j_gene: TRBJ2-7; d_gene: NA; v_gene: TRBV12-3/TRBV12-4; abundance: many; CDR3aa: CASGAPVGSKKYSYEQYF; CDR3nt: TGTGCCAGCGGGGCTCCCGTTGGCAGCAAAAAGTACTCCTACGAGCAGTACTTC
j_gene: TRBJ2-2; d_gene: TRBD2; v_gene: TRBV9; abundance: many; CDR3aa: CASSVVAGVRGGELFF; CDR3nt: TGTGCCAGCAGCGTAGTAGCGGGAGTGCGCGGCGGGGAGCTGTTTTTT
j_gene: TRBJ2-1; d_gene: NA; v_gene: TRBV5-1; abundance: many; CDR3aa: CASSLGIGADGEQFF; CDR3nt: TGCGCCAGCAGCTTGGGGATAGGGGCAGACGGTGAGCAGTTCTTC
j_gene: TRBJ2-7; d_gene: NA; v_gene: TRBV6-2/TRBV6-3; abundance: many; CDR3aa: CASSYSRGGSYEQYF; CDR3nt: TGTGCCAGCAGTTACTCGAGGGGGGGCTCCTACGAGCAGTACTTC
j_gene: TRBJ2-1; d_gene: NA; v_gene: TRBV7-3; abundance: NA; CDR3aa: CASSQDRPGPRKFF; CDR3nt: TGTGCCAGCAGCCAGGACAGACCGGGACCCCGAAAGTTCTTC
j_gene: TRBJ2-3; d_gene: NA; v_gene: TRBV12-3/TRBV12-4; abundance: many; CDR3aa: CASSFLLNTRTDTQYF; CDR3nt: TGTGCCAGCAGTTTCCTACTCAATACCCGCACAGATACGCAGTATTTT
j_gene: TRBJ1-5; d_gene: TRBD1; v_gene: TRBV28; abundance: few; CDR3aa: CASGPRTGIQPQHF; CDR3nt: TGTGCCAGCGGTCCGAGGACAGGGATTCAGCCCCAGCATTTT
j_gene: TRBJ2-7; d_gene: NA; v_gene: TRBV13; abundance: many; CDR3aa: CASSPRDGGTKQYF; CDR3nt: TGTGCCAGCAGCCCGCGGGACGGCGGTACGAAGCAGTACTTC
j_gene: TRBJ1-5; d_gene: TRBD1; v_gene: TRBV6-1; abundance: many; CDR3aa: CASSETGDQPQHF; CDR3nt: TGTGCCAGCAGTGAGACAGGGGATCAGCCCCAGCATTTT
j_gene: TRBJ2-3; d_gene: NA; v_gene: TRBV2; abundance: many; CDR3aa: CASSETRGALYGITDTQYF; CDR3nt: TGTGCCAGCAGTGAAACTCGGGGAGCTTTGTACGGGATCACAGATACGCAGTATTTT
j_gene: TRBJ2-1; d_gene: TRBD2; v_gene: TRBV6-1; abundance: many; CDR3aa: CASKTATSGGNEQFF; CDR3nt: TGTGCCAGCAAAACTGCGACTAGCGGGGGGAATGAGCAGTTCTTC
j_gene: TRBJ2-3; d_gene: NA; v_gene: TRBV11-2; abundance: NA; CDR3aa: CASSLRAEDRTDTQYF; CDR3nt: TGTGCCAGCAGCTTAAGGGCGGAGGATCGCACAGATACGCAGTATTTT
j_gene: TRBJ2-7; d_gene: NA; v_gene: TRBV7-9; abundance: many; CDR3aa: CASSLDLYEQYF; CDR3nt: TGTGCCAGCAGCTTAGACCTCTACGAGCAGTACTTC
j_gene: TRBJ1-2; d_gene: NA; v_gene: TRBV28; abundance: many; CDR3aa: CASSFIGVYGYTF; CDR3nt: TGTGCCAGCAGTTTTATCGGGGTCTACGGCTACACCTTC
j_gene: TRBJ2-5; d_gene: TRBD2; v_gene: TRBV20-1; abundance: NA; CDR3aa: CSASGGGRETQYF; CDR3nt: TGCAGTGCTAGCGGGGGGGGGAGAGAGACCCAGTACTTC
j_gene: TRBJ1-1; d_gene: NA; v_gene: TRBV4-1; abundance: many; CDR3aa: CASSQDQTGSTEAFF; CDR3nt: TGCGCCAGCAGCCAAGACCAAACAGGGAGCACTGAAGCTTTCTTT
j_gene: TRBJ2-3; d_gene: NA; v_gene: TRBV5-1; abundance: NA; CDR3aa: CASSSSTSGTDTQYF; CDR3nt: TGCGCCAGCAGCTCCAGCACGTCGGGCACAGATACGCAGTATTTT